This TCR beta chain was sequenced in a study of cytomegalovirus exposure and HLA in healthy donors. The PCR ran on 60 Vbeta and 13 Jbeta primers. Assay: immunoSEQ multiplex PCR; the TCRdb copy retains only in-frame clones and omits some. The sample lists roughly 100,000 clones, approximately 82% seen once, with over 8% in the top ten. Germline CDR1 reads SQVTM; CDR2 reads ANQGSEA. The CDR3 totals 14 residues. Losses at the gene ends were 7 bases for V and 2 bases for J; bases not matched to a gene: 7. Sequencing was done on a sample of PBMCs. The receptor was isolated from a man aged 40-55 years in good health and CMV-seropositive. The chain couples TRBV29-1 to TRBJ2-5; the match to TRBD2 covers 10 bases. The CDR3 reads CSARAGGIQETQYF. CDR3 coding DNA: TGCAGCGCCCGAGCGGGAGGGATTCAAGAGACCCAGTACTTC.